These 22 T cell receptor beta chains share one sample of origin, sequenced in a study of CD8 T cells in Susac syndrome. Random hexamers were used to reverse transcribe roughly 0.5 to 1 ug of RNA. TCRdb reanalysed the immunoSEQ multiplex PCR reads using MiXCR and keeps one entry per CDR3 protein. Among around 140,000 distinct CDR3 sequences listed, 80% to 85% were seen once. Sequencing was carried out using CD8+ T cells from PBMCs. The receptors here all came from a human donor with multiple sclerosis.

V usage is TRBV27 and J usage is TRBJ2-2; TRBD2 matches at 12 bases. After removal of 2 bases from V and 7 bases from J, the junction contained 2 bases not matched to a gene. Germline CDR1 and CDR2: MNHEY and SMNVEV (reference sequence). The CDR3 spans 15 residues. Here the CDR3 reads CASSLLAGGFGELFF. For the CDR3, the DNA is TGTGCCAGCAGTTTACTAGCGGGGGGGTTCGGGGAGCTGTTTTTT.

This chain links TRBV11-2 with TRBJ1-4, with D hard to call. V dropped 0 bases and J dropped 11 bases, with 7 bases sitting between them. The CDR3 has 12 amino acids. CDR1 is SGHAT, CDR2 FQNNGV, per germline. CDR3 coding DNA: TGTGCCAGCAGCTTAGACGGCGGGAAACTGTTTTTT. Translated, it gives CASSLDGGKLFF.

The CDR3 DNA reads TGTGCCAGCAGTCCAATGGGGGGGAGGAGGTCTGGAAACACCATATATTTT. Translation gives CASSPMGGRRSGNTIYF. The chain employs TRBV27 and TRBJ1-3; tentative D call: TRBD1 (5 bases). CDR3 length: 17 amino acids. V dropped 5 bases and J dropped 1 base, with 18 bases sitting between them. Germline loops: CDR1 MNHEY, CDR2 SMNVEV (reference sequence).

The V and J genes are TRBV29-1 and TRBJ1-2; no definite D call. With 7 bases removed from V and 8 bases from J, the gap between germline ends came to 14 bases. Germline V gene lookup returns CDR1 SQVTM and CDR2 ANQGSEA. The CDR3 spans 11 residues. CDR3 amino acids: CSASLPEGYTF. The CDR3 DNA is TGCAGCGCGTCACTCCCGGAGGGCTACACCTTC.

This chain connects TRBV7-9 to TRBJ2-1; 7 bases line up with TRBD1. J was trimmed by 2 bases and V by 5 bases; bases with no gene match: 6. The CDR3 consists of 15 residues. Germline V gene data show CDR1 as SEHNR and CDR2 as FQNEAQ (reference sequence). CDR3 sequence: CASSLQGDTYNEQFF. The CDR3 nucleotides read TGTGCCAGCAGCCTCCAGGGGGACACCTACAATGAGCAGTTCTTC.

The chain joins TRBV25-1 to TRBJ1-6; tentative D call: TRBD1 (5 bases). V lost 2 bases and J lost 8, with 19 bases in between. CDR1 is MGHDK, CDR2 SYGVNS, per germline. The CDR3 has 17 amino acids. CDR3 amino acids: CASSEVETGMGDSPLHF. DNA for the CDR3: TGTGCCAGCAGTGAAGTCGAAACCGGGATGGGGGATTCACCCCTCCACTTT.

The rearrangement uses TRBV2 and TRBJ2-1, with TRBD2 matching over 9 bases. J gave up 7 bases and V 3 bases, and 10 bases lay outside the gene matches. The CDR3 length is 16 residues. Germline V CDR1 and CDR2: SNHLY, FYNNEI. CDR3 in DNA: TGTGCCAGCAGTGACCCTCAGCGGGCGGGGGGGAATGAGCAGTTCTTC. The encoded protein is CASSDPQRAGGNEQFF.

The J gene is TRBJ2-6, the V gene TRBV5-4; D is ambiguous. V was clipped by 10 bases and J by 1 base, with 9 bases between them. CDR1 SGHNT and CDR2 YYREEE come from the germline V gene (reference sequence). This CDR3 is built from 13 residues. This CDR3 reads CAGTLSGANVLTF. The DNA of the CDR3 is TGTGCCGGCACCCTGTCTGGGGCCAACGTCCTGACTTTC.

The chain links TRBV2 to TRBJ2-7; D perhaps matches TRBD1 (5 bases). The germline V gene has CDR1 SNHLY and CDR2 FYNNEI. The CDR3 is made up of 16 amino acids. V was clipped by 4 bases and J by 3 bases, with 19 bases between them. DNA of the CDR3: TGTGCCAGCAGTGGCGACCCAGACAGCCCCGGCTACGAGCAGTACTTC. The encoded protein is CASSGDPDSPGYEQYF. Full variable domain (outside the CDR3, taken from reference TRBV2 and TRBJ2-7): EPEVTQTPSHQVTQMGQEVILRCVPISNHLYFYWYRQILGQKVEFLVSFYNNEISEKSEIFDDQFSVERPDGSNFTLKIRSTKLEDSAMYFCASSGDPDSPGYEQYFGPGTRLTVT.

Worth noting for this clonotype: A junction end diverges from the germline sequence, so it may reflect a read error. The rearrangement uses TRBV7-9 and TRBJ2-6, with no clear D. The germline V gene has CDR1 SEHNR and CDR2 FQNEAQ (reference sequence). The CDR3 extends over 15 amino acids. The CDR3 sequence: CAISLGHSGANVLTF. The CDR3 nucleotides read TGTGCCATCAGCTTAGGGCATTCTGGGGCCAACGTCCTGACTTTC.

V and J are TRBV7-8 and TRBJ2-3; 10 bases are shared with TRBD2. Germline CDR1 reads SGHVS; CDR2 reads FQNEAQ. V lost 8 bases to trimming and J lost 0 bases; unmatched junction nucleotides: 17. The CDR3 sequence is 19 residues long. CDR3 sequence (DNA): TGTGCCAGCGTCCGGGGAGTAGCGGGAGGAATGGATAGCACAGATACGCAGTATTTT. Residues: CASVRGVAGGMDSTDTQYF.

CDR3 protein: CASSLTAGLTEAFF. In DNA, the CDR3 is TGTGCCAGCAGCCTCACCGCCGGACTCACTGAAGCTTTCTTT. The J gene is TRBJ1-1, the V gene TRBV12-3 or TRBV12-4; D gene uncertain. CDR3 length: 14 amino acids. Trimming took off 6 bases at V and 4 bases at J, with 15 bases between the two ends.

The J gene is TRBJ1-2, the V gene TRBV21-1. TRBV21-1 constitutes a pseudogene. This CDR3 spans 13 amino acids. The CDR3 bases are TGTGCCAGCAGCATACGCTCTCACTATGGCTACACCTTC. It yields the protein CASSIRSHYGYTF.

The genes are TRBV5-6 and TRBJ1-2, with 11 bases matching TRBD1. The CDR3 has 15 amino acids. Germline V CDR1 and CDR2: SGHDT, YYEEEE. Losses at the gene ends were 4 bases for V and 6 bases for J; bases not matched to a gene: 8. The CDR3 bases are TGTGCCAGCAGCGATTGGACAGGGGGCGTCAATGGCTACACCTTC. Its translation is CASSDWTGGVNGYTF.

This chain connects TRBV24-1 to TRBJ2-3, with 11 bases matching TRBD2. Germline V gene sequence: CDR1 KGHDR, CDR2 SFDVKD. V lost 3 bases and J lost 1; bases outside the gene matches: 5. This CDR3 is 17 amino acids long. CDR3 bases: TGTGCCACCAGTGATCAAGGACTAGCGGGTGGCACAGATACGCAGTATTTT. Protein: CATSDQGLAGGTDTQYF.

V and J are TRBV12-3 or TRBV12-4 and TRBJ1-1, with 11 nucleotides matching TRBD1. The V and J ends lost 7 bases and 0 bases, in that order; junction bases with no gene match: 10. This CDR3 has 17 residues. This CDR3 is CASNPGTGGILNTEAFF. The CDR3 nucleotides read TGTGCCAGCAACCCTGGGACAGGGGGAATTTTGAACACTGAAGCTTTCTTT.

V gene TRBV7-2 combines with J gene TRBJ2-7, with 7 bases that match TRBD1. Per germline, CDR1 SGHTA and CDR2 FQGNSA. The CDR3 extends over 13 amino acids. V gave up 4 bases and J gave up 3 bases; unmatched junction bases: 3. The CDR3 region is CASSWGQNYEQYV. The CDR3 nucleotides read TGTGCCAGCAGCTGGGGACAGAACTACGAGCAGTACGTC.

The V and J genes are TRBV30 and TRBJ1-2, with D maybe TRBD1 (5 bases). V was shortened by 2 bases and J by 6 bases, with 13 bases between the two germline ends. Looked up from germline, CDR1 is GTSNPN and CDR2 is SVGIG (reference sequence). The CDR3 length is 13 residues. The CDR3 is CAWSSRGTHGYTF. CDR3 sequence (DNA): TGTGCCTGGAGTAGTCGGGGGACCCATGGCTACACCTTC. Variable domain in full (rest from reference TRBV30 and TRBJ1-2): SQTIHQWPATLVQPVGSPLSLECTVEGTSNPNLYWYRQAAGRGLQLLFYSVGIGQISSEVPQNLSASRPQDRQFILSSKKLLLSDSGFYLCAWSSRGTHGYTFGSGTRLTVV.

Only one count was recorded for this clonotype. CDR3 nucleotide sequence: TGTGCCACCAGCAGAGGGGAGGTGGGCAATCAGCCCCAGCATTTT. Translating it yields CATSRGEVGNQPQHF. The chain combines TRBV15 with TRBJ1-5; D call uncertain. In germline, CDR1 is LNHNV, CDR2 YYDKDF (reference sequence). Trimming took off 1 base at V and 2 bases at J, with 9 bases between the two ends. This CDR3 region has 15 residues.

This clonotype was observed a handful of times. CDR3 sequence (DNA): TGTGCCAGCAGTGAAGCGGGGGGGGGCGATGAGCAGTTCTTC. It is translated as CASSEAGGGDEQFF. The rearrangement links TRBV2 to TRBJ2-1, with a weak D call TRBD2 (7 bases). The CDR3 is made up of 14 amino acids. The V and J ends lost 0 bases and 8 bases respectively, with 11 bases between them. In germline, CDR1 is SNHLY, CDR2 FYNNEI.

The chain joins TRBV10-3 to TRBJ2-1; possible D gene TRBD1, 6 bases. V lost 9 bases and J 5 bases, leaving 14 bases between the germline ends. The germline V gene has CDR1 ENHRY and CDR2 SYGVKD. The CDR3 covers 13 residues. The CDR3 sequence is CAIEKDSDNEQFF. CDR3 DNA sequence: TGTGCCATAGAAAAGGACAGCGACAATGAGCAGTTCTTC.

J is TRBJ2-7 and V is TRBV20-1; D is unresolved. Per the germline V gene, CDR1 is DFQATT and CDR2 is SNEGSKA (reference sequence). V shed 3 bases and J shed 4 bases, with 7 bases lying between them. This CDR3 has 11 residues. Here the CDR3 reads CSARSIYEQYF. DNA for the CDR3: TGCAGTGCTAGGTCTATATACGAGCAGTACTTC.